These 14 T cell receptor beta chains were sequenced from one sample in a study of early T cells in non-severe SARS-CoV-2 infection. TCRdb re-derived calls from the 5' RACE reads in MiXCR, one entry per CDR3 protein. The data show tens of thousands of distinct CDR3 sequences, around 7% seen once. Sequencing was performed on whole blood. These receptors all stem from an adult who was a healthcare worker with PCR-confirmed SARS-CoV-2 infection or an uninfected control (not recorded which).

V usage is TRBV18 and J usage is TRBJ2-1; TRBD1 matches 9 bases. The CDR3 sequence is 18 residues long. Trimming removed 6 bases from V and 7 bases from J; junction bases left unmatched: 19. In germline, CDR1 is KGHSH, CDR2 LQKENI. CDR3 loop: CASSPLRSAGQGVNEQFF. The CDR3 region has the DNA TGTGCCAGCTCCCCCCTCCGAAGCGCGGGACAGGGTGTAAATGAGCAGTTCTTC. The whole variable domain, filled in from reference TRBV18 and TRBJ2-1, reads NAGVMQNPRHLVRRRGQEARLRCSPMKGHSHVYWYRQLPEEGLKFMVYLQKENIIDESGMPKERFSAEFPKEGPSILRIQQVVRGDSAAYFCASSPLRSAGQGVNEQFFGPGTRLTVL.

This clonotype was detected ten times or more. This chain connects TRBV5-5 to TRBJ2-2; 7 bases match TRBD2. V dropped 4 bases and J dropped 6; count of bases not matched to a gene: 9. CDR1 SGHKS and CDR2 YYEKEE come from the germline V gene (reference sequence). The CDR3 is 15 amino acids. The chain's CDR3 is CASSPLGGSAGELFF. The CDR3 DNA follows: TGTGCCAGCAGCCCCTTGGGGGGGTCGGCCGGGGAGCTGTTTTTT.

The sample holds a few counts of this clonotype. The junction differs from germline at one of its ends, possibly a read error. The J gene is TRBJ2-2, the V gene TRBV6-6; TRBD2 agrees at 7 bases. The CDR3 is 16 residues long. The germline V gene encodes CDR1 MNHNY and CDR2 SVGAGI (reference sequence). The CDR3 DNA reads TGTGCCAGCAGTTACCCCGGACTAGTGGACACCGGGGAGCTGGTTTTT. Translation: CASSYPGLVDTGELVF.

This clonotype was counted ten times or more. The chain is built from TRBV15 and TRBJ2-7, with 7 nucleotides matching TRBD1. The CDR3 extends over 15 amino acids. Germline V CDR1 and CDR2: LNHNV, YYDKDF (reference sequence). V lost 0 bases, J lost 3 bases, and 5 bases stayed unmatched. The CDR3 here is CATSREGQINYEQYF. The DNA of the CDR3 is TGTGCCACCAGCAGAGAGGGACAGATTAACTACGAGCAGTACTTC. The full variable domain, rest sourced from reference TRBV15 and TRBJ2-7, is DAMVIQNPRYQVTQFGKPVTLSCSQTLNHNVMYWYQQKSSQAPKLLFHYYDKDFNNEADTPDNFQSRRPNTSFCFLDIRSPGLGDTAMYLCATSREGQINYEQYFGPGTRLTVT.

This clonotype was observed at least ten times. The rearrangement uses TRBV7-9 and TRBJ2-7, with D tentatively TRBD2 (5 bases). V was shortened by 5 bases and J by 3 bases, with 8 bases between the two germline ends. The CDR3 has 12 amino acids. Per germline, CDR1 SEHNR and CDR2 FQNEAQ (reference sequence). Written as DNA, the CDR3 is TGTGCCAGCAGCCCTACTAGCTACGAGCAGTACTTC. This gives the protein CASSPTSYEQYF.

V usage is TRBV10-3 and J usage is TRBJ2-5; 8 bases are shared with TRBD1. This CDR3 spans 16 amino acids. Germline assignment: CDR1 ENHRY and CDR2 SYGVKD. V was clipped by 2 bases and J by 4 bases; unmatched bases: 9. The CDR3 coding sequence is TGTGCCATCAGTGAGCAGTTGAGACAGGGGTCAGAGACCCAGTACTTC. Its translation is CAISEQLRQGSETQYF.

This clonotype was observed many times. The chain recombines TRBV9 with TRBJ2-3, with 8 bases aligning to TRBD2. Losses at the gene ends were 1 base for V and 11 bases for J; bases not matched to a gene: 24. Per the germline V gene, CDR1 is SGDLS and CDR2 is YYNGEE. This CDR3 has 19 residues. CDR3: CASSVSSGAKAQAGARQYF. The CDR3 DNA is TGTGCCAGCAGCGTATCATCAGGGGCCAAGGCCCAAGCGGGAGCCCGGCAGTATTTT.

This clonotype was found a few times. The genes are TRBV5-5 and TRBJ2-5, with 13 bases identical to TRBD2. V shed 3 bases, J shed 7 bases, and the junction held 9 bases outside the gene matches. Germline lookup yields CDR1 SGHKS and CDR2 YYEKEE (reference sequence). The CDR3 runs 16 residues. The CDR3: CASSWGLAGSLVTQYF. DNA of the CDR3: TGTGCCAGCAGCTGGGGACTAGCGGGATCCCTGGTGACCCAGTACTTC.

This clonotype was detected ten times or more. This sequence joins TRBV7-8 and TRBJ2-7, with TRBD1 matching over 9 bases. Trimming cost V 3 bases and J 7 bases; bases outside gene matches: 13. Germline V CDR1 and CDR2: SGHVS, FQNEAQ. The CDR3 extends over 16 amino acids. CDR3 nucleotides: TGTGCCAGCAGCTTGGGGACAGGGTCAAGACCGGGAGAGCAGTACTTC. It specifies CASSLGTGSRPGEQYF.

The V and J genes are TRBV12-3 or TRBV12-4 and TRBJ2-7, with D perhaps TRBD2 (6 bases). CDR3 length: 14 amino acids. Trimming took off 5 bases at V and 5 bases at J, with 16 bases between the two ends. The CDR3 DNA is TGTGCCAGCAGTGGGGGGATGTTAACCGACGAGCAGTACTTC. Encoded protein: CASSGGMLTDEQYF.

The rearrangement links TRBV11-1 to TRBJ2-4; 8 bases agree with TRBD1. Germline lookup yields CDR1 SGHAT and CDR2 FQDESV (reference sequence). Trimming took 5 bases from V and 9 from J; bases not matched to a gene: 9. The CDR3 contains 14 residues. The CDR3 protein is CASSQTGAPGIQYF. The CDR3 region has the DNA TGTGCCAGCAGCCAGACAGGGGCCCCGGGCATTCAGTACTTC.

Regarding this clonotype: The junction departs from germline at one end; a sequencing error may be responsible. The chain combines TRBV7-2 with TRBJ2-5; 12 bases map to TRBD2. There are 15 residues in the CDR3. From germline, CDR1 is SGHTA and CDR2 FQGNSA. The CDR3 coding sequence is TGTGCCAGCAGCCTAGCGGGAGGGCCAAGAGAGACCCAGTACTTC. This codes for CASSLAGGPRETQYF.

In this sample, this clonotype turned up a few times. The chain has TRBV18 and TRBJ2-3, with D unresolved. The CDR3 totals 13 residues. V was shortened by 0 bases and J by 4 bases, with 5 bases between the two germline ends. The germline V gene has CDR1 KGHSH and CDR2 LQKENI. CDR3 DNA: TGTGCCAGCTCACCACCGTTGGCAGATACGCAGTATTTT. This gives the protein CASSPPLADTQYF.

This clonotype is labeled medium-sized. The V gene is TRBV29-1, the J gene TRBJ1-1; no definite D call. This CDR3 is 14 amino acids long. Germline V gene sequence: CDR1 SQVTM, CDR2 ANQGSEA. V gave up 0 bases and J gave up 1 base, with 9 bases separating them. The CDR3 nucleotides are TGCAGCGTTGAAGATCTTCAGAGGAACACTGAAGCTTTCTTT. This encodes CSVEDLQRNTEAFF.